This is a list of T cell receptor beta chains from one sample in a study of blood T cell repertoires in COVID-19. Produced via immunoSEQ multiplex PCR; TCRdb's table is partial and in-frame only. Found here are around 120,000 clones, more than 75% of them singletons; the top ten hold about 1.5%. Source material: peripheral blood. The receptors were sampled from a human donor in a cohort sampled during active COVID-19. Each CDR3 is given with its conserved first and last residue. The D gene is left open where the match is weak. Clone size is given for some rows only: seen once, a few or many times, or a class if the clone is expanded.

>-|TRBJ1-3|TRBV5-4|TRBD1
CASSPGQISSGNTIYF
TGTGCCAGCAGCCCGGGACAGATCTCCTCTGGAAACACCATATATTTT
>-|TRBJ1-1|TRBV6-5|TRBD1
CASTSGGAPEAFF
TGTGCCAGCACCTCAGGGGGCGCCCCTGAAGCTTTCTTT
>-|TRBJ1-5|TRBV12-3/TRBV12-4|-
CASSPRSNQPQHF
TGTGCCAGCAGCCCGCGCAGCAATCAGCCCCAGCATTTT
>-|TRBJ2-1|TRBV25-1|-
CASSDRYRDNEQFF
TGTGCCAGCAGTGACCGCTACAGGGACAATGAGCAGTTCTTC
>-|TRBJ1-4|TRBV5-1|-
CASSLDVSPTGKLFF
TGCGCCAGCAGCTTGGATGTTTCCCCCACGGGAAAACTGTTTTTT
>-|TRBJ1-4|TRBV7-9|TRBD1
CASSLEQGAIYEKLFF
TGTGCCAGCAGCTTAGAACAGGGGGCAATTTACGAAAAACTGTTTTTT
>-|TRBJ2-1|TRBV19|-
CASSIDVGVWEQFF
TGTGCCAGTAGTATAGATGTCGGTGTTTGGGAGCAGTTCTTC
>few|TRBJ1-5|TRBV19|-
CASSMGMGLLGHF
TGTGCCAGTAGTATGGGTATGGGACTTCTGGGGCATTTT
>once|TRBJ1-5|TRBV19|TRBD1
CASTPRTGTVLPQHF
TGTGCCAGTACCCCCCGGACAGGGACCGTGCTGCCCCAGCATTTT
>few|TRBJ2-1|TRBV28|TRBD2
CASNLQPGTSGKYEQFF
TGTGCCAGCAACCTCCAACCAGGGACTAGCGGGAAGTATGAGCAGTTCTTC
>-|TRBJ2-7|TRBV6-5|-
CASTKARQNYEQYF
TGTGCCAGCACCAAGGCGCGACAGAACTACGAGCAGTACTTC
>-|TRBJ2-5|TRBV19|-
CASSIAQEETQYF
TGTGCCAGTAGTATTGCGCAGGAAGAGACCCAGTACTTC
>-|TRBJ2-1|TRBV29-1|TRBD2
CSVDGLAGPFHEQFF
TGCAGCGTGGACGGACTAGCGGGACCTTTCCATGAGCAGTTCTTC
>once|TRBJ1-1|TRBV5-6|TRBD1
CASSQGVQGRAFF
TGTGCCAGCAGCCAAGGGGTACAGGGGAGAGCTTTCTTT
>once|TRBJ2-3|TRBV2|TRBD2
CASSELAGGSTDTQYF
TGTGCCAGCAGTGAACTAGCGGGAGGTAGCACAGATACGCAGTATTTT
>-|TRBJ1-1|TRBV6-5|TRBD1
CASSFGQGWAEAFF
TGTGCCAGCAGTTTCGGACAGGGATGGGCTGAAGCTTTCTTT
>few|TRBJ2-7|TRBV3-1/TRBV3-2|TRBD2
CASSPQRTSGSYEQYF
TGTGCCAGCAGCCCGCAAAGGACTAGCGGGAGTTACGAGCAGTACTTC
>-|TRBJ2-2|TRBV6-4|-
CASKRSSGDTGELFF
TGTGCCAGCAAGAGGTCCTCCGGCGACACCGGGGAGCTGTTTTTT
>-|TRBJ2-7|TRBV14|TRBD2
CASSQVASGPTYEQYF
TGTGCCAGCAGCCAAGTAGCTAGCGGACCGACCTACGAGCAGTACTTC
>-|TRBJ2-1|TRBV29-1|-
CSFTGGGQRGEQFF
TGCAGCTTTACTGGCGGGGGCCAACGGGGAGAGCAGTTCTTC
>-|TRBJ2-1|TRBV6-5|TRBD1
CASSPGQGPNEQFF
TGTGCCAGCAGCCCGGGACAGGGGCCCAATGAGCAGTTCTTC
>-|TRBJ1-1|TRBV29-1|-
CSGRGNTEAFF
TGCAGCGGTAGAGGGAACACTGAAGCTTTCTTT
>-|TRBJ2-1|TRBV4-2|TRBD2
CASSQDWSGSQNEQFF
TGTGCCAGCAGCCAAGATTGGAGCGGGAGTCAAAATGAGCAGTTCTTC
>-|TRBJ2-5|TRBV2|-
CASSENRAGETQYF
TGTGCCAGCAGTGAGAACAGGGCCGGAGAGACCCAGTACTTC
>-|TRBJ1-1|TRBV6-5|TRBD1
CASRQGPTNTEAFF
TGTGCCAGTCGACAGGGACCTACTAACACTGAAGCTTTCTTT
>-|TRBJ2-3|TRBV7-2|-
CASSSGDSASDTQYF
TGTGCCAGCAGCTCCGGGGACTCGGCTTCGGATACGCAGTATTTT
>-|TRBJ1-2|TRBV7-9|-
CASSLAEGGYTF
TGTGCCAGCAGCTTAGCGGAGGGCGGCTACACCTTC
>-|TRBJ1-1|TRBV7-9|-
CASSLPGRAEAFF
TGTGCCAGCAGCTTACCAGGGAGGGCTGAAGCTTTCTTT
>-|TRBJ2-1|TRBV6-5|TRBD2
CASSYSIAGGNNEQFF
TGTGCCAGCAGTTACTCGATAGCGGGGGGGAACAATGAGCAGTTCTTC
>few|TRBJ2-7|TRBV9|-
CASTLGGDGFEQYF
TGTGCCAGCACCCTAGGGGGGGACGGGTTCGAGCAGTACTTC
>-|TRBJ2-5|TRBV6-5|-
CASRPWGVSGETQYF
TGTGCCAGCAGACCCTGGGGGGTTTCTGGCGAGACCCAGTACTTC
>-|TRBJ2-7|TRBV10-3|-
CAISEAGLGTYEQYF
TGTGCCATCAGTGAGGCGGGACTCGGCACCTACGAGCAGTACTTC
>-|TRBJ2-1|TRBV5-1|TRBD2
CASSRTSGSTGNEQFF
TGCGCCAGCAGCAGGACTAGCGGGAGTACGGGCAATGAGCAGTTCTTC
>few|TRBJ2-5|TRBV3-1/TRBV3-2|TRBD1
CASSRPGQLQETQYF
TGTGCCAGCAGCCGACCGGGACAGCTCCAAGAGACCCAGTACTTC
>-|TRBJ1-1|TRBV5-1|-
CASSFNPRTVTGEAFF
TGCGCCAGCAGTTTCAACCCAAGGACAGTGACTGGTGAAGCTTTCTTT
>-|TRBJ1-1|TRBV7-9|-
CASSFVNTEAFF
TGTGCCAGCAGCTTCGTAAACACTGAAGCTTTCTTT
>-|TRBJ2-3|TRBV2|TRBD2
CASPDGREGRSTDTQYF
TGTGCCAGCCCCGACGGGCGGGAGGGCCGGTCCACAGATACGCAGTATTTT
>-|TRBJ2-5|TRBV7-9|TRBD1
CASRRDGTVETQYF
TGTGCCAGCAGGAGGGACGGGACAGTAGAGACCCAGTACTTC
>-|TRBJ1-1|TRBV18|-
CASSPITGEAFF
TGTGCCAGCTCACCAATCACTGGTGAAGCTTTCTTT
>once|TRBJ1-2|TRBV6-5|TRBD1
CASGHRGSLRGYTF
TGTGCCAGCGGACACAGGGGTAGTCTGCGTGGCTACACCTTC
>-|TRBJ2-7|TRBV7-9|TRBD2
CASSLNSGNEQYF
TGTGCCAGCAGCTTGAATAGCGGGAACGAGCAGTACTTC
>-|TRBJ2-2|TRBV21-1|-
CASTPRDRGHTGELFF
TGTGCCAGCACCCCCCGGGACAGGGGGCACACCGGGGAGCTGTTTTTT
>-|TRBJ2-7|TRBV5-6|-
CASSRDTNYEQYF
TGTGCCAGCAGCCGGGACACAAACTACGAGCAGTACTTC
>-|TRBJ1-2|TRBV10-2|TRBD1
CASSASPGQGDGYTF
TGCGCCAGCAGTGCCTCACCCGGACAGGGGGATGGCTACACCTTC
>-|TRBJ1-2|TRBV18|TRBD1
CASSPTGGDYGYTF
TGTGCCAGCTCACCCACAGGGGGAGACTATGGCTACACCTTC